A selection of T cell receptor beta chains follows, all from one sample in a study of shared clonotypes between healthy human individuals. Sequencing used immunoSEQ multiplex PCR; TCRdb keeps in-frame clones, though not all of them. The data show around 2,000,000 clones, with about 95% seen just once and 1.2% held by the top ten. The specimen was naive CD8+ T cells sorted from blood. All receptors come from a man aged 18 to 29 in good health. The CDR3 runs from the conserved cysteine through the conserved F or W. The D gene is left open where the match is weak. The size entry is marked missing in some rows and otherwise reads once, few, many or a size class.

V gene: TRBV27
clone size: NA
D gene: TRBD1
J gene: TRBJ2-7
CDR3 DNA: TGTGCCAGCAGTTTATCCAGGGGGCGCTACGAGCAGTACTTC
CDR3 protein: CASSLSRGRYEQYF

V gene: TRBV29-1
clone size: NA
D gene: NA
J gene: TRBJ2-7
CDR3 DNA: TGCAGCGTCGACACCCCAGGCTCCTACGAGCAGTACTTC
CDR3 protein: CSVDTPGSYEQYF

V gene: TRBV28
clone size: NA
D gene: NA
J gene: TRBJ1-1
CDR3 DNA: TGTGCCAGCAGCACGCCCGGGACGCCTGAAGCTTTCTTT
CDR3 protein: CASSTPGTPEAFF

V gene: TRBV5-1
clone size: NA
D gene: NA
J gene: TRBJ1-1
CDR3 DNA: TGCGCCAGCAGCTTGGAGCTGACAGGGAACACTGAAGCTTTCTTT
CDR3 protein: CASSLELTGNTEAFF

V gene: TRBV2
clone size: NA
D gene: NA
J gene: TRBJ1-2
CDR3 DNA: TGTGCCAGCAATGCGGGTCAGACAGAGGATTATGGCTACACCTTC
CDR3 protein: CASNAGQTEDYGYTF

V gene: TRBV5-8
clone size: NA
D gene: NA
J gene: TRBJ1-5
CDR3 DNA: TGTGCCAGCAGCTTGGATTCGGGGAGCAATCAGCCCCAGCATTTT
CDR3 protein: CASSLDSGSNQPQHF

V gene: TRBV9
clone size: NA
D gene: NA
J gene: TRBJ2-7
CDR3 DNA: TGTGCCAGCAGCGTAGCAGGGGACGGGCGAAACTACGAGCAGTACTTC
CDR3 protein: CASSVAGDGRNYEQYF

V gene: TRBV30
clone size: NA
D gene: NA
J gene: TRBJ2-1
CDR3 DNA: TGTGCCTGGAGGGTCAGGAGCTCCTACAATGAGCAGTTCTTC
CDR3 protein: CAWRVRSSYNEQFF

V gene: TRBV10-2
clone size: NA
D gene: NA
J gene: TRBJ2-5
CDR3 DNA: TGCGCCAGCAGTGAGCTCGGCGCGAGGAACCTCCAGTACTTC
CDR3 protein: CASSELGARNLQYF

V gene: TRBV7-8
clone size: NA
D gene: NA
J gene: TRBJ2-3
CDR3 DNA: TGTGCCAGCAGCTGGGGACTTTCCACAGATACGCAGTATTTT
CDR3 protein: CASSWGLSTDTQYF

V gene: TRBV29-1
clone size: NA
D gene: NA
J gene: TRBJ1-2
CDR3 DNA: TGCAGCGTTGAAGAAGGGCCTGACTACACCTTC
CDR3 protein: CSVEEGPDYTF

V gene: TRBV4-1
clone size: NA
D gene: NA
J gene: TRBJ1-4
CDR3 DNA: TGCGCCAGCAGCCAGACCAAGAGTAATGAAAAACTGTTTTTT
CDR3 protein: CASSQTKSNEKLFF

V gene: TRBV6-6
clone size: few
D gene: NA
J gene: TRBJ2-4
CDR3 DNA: TGTGCCAGCAGTCAGGAAAACATTCAGTACTTC
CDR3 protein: CASSQENIQYF

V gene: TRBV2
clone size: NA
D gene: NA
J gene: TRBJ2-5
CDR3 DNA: TGTGCCAGCAGTCCCTCAGGAGCGGGCGAGACCCAGTACTTC
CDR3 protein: CASSPSGAGETQYF

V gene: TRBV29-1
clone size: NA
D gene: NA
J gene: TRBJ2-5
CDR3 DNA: TGCAGCGTTGAGGCAGGGGAGTTGGAGACCCAGTACTTC
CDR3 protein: CSVEAGELETQYF

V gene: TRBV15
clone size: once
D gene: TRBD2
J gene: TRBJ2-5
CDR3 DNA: TGTGCCACCAGCGGAGACCCTGTAGGGACTAGCGGGAGTTGGGAGACCCAGTACTTC
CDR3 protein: CATSGDPVGTSGSWETQYF

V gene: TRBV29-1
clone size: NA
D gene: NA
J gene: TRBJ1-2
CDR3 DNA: TGCAGCGTTGAAGGGACCGGATACTCCTTAGCTAACTATGGCTACACCTTC
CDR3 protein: CSVEGTGYSLANYGYTF

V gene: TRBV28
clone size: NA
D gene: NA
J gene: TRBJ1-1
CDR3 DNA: TGTGCCAGCAGTTTGAGGGGCGCGGGCACTGAAGCTTTCTTT
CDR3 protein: CASSLRGAGTEAFF

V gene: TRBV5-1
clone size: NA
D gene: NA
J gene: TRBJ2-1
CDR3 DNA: TGCGCCAGCAGCTTGGGATCGGGGCCCCATATCGAGCAGTTCTTC
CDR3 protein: CASSLGSGPHIEQFF

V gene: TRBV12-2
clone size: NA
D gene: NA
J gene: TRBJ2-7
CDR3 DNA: TGTGCAAGTCGCGCCGGGACTAGCGGGCTTTACGAGCAGTACTTC
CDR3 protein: CASRAGTSGLYEQYF

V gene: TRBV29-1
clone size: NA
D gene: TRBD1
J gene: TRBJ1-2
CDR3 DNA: TGCAGCGTTGAAGAGACAGGGTATGGCTACACCTTC
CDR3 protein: CSVEETGYGYTF

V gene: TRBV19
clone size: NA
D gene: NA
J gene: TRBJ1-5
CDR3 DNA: TGTGCCACCCAAGACTGGACTGGCAATCAGCCCCAGCATTTT
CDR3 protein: CATQDWTGNQPQHF

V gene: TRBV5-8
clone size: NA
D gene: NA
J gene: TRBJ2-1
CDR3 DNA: TGTGCCAGCAGCTTGCGGCAGGGTTTCTACAATGAGCAGTTCTTC
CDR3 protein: CASSLRQGFYNEQFF

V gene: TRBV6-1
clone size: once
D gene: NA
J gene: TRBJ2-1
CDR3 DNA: TGTGCCAGCAGTGTTAGCATACCGTTGTCCAATGAGCAGTTCTTC
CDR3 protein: CASSVSIPLSNEQFF

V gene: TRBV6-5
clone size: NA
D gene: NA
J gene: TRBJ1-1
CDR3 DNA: TGTGCCAGCAGTTACTCGGGGTCCACTGAAGCTTTCTTT
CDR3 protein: CASSYSGSTEAFF

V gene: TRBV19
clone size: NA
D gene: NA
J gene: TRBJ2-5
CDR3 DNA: TGTGCCAGTAGTGGGACAATCGCTGAAGAGACCCAGTACTTC
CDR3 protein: CASSGTIAEETQYF

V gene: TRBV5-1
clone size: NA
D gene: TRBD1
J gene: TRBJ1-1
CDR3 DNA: TGCGCCAGCAGCTCGACAGGGTTGAGTGAAGCTTTCTTT
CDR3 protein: CASSSTGLSEAFF

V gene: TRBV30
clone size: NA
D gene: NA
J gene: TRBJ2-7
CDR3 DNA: TGTGCCTGGAGTGGGGTAGACTCCTACGAGCAGTACTTC
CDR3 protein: CAWSGVDSYEQYF

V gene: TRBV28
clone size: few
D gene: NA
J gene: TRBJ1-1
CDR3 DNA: TGTGCCAGCAGTTTATTGTCAATACCCGAAGCTTTCTTT
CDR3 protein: CASSLLSIPEAFF

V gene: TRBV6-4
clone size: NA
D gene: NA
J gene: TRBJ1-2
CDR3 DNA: TGTGCCAGCAGTGACTCTGAGGAAGATGGCTACACCTTC
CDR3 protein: CASSDSEEDGYTF

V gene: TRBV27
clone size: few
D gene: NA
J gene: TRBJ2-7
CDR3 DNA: TGTGCCAGCAGTTTAGTTACGGGCTTCCTCACCGAGCAGTACTTC
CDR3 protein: CASSLVTGFLTEQYF

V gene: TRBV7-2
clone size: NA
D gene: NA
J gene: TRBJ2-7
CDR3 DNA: TGTGCCAGCAGCCCCGGGGCAGGGAAGTCCTACGAGCAGTACTTC
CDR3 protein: CASSPGAGKSYEQYF

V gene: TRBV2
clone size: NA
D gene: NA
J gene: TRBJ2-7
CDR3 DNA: TGTGCCAGCAGTGCTGGGGATGGATACGAGCAGTACTTC
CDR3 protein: CASSAGDGYEQYF

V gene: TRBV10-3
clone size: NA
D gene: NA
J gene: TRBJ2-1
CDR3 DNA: TGTGCCATCAGTGAGGACAATGAGCAGTTCTTC
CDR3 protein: CAISEDNEQFF

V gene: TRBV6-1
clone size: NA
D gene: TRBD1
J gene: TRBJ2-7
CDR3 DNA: TGTGCCAGCAGGATGGGACAGGGTAAGGGCTACGAGCAGTACTTC
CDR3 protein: CASRMGQGKGYEQYF